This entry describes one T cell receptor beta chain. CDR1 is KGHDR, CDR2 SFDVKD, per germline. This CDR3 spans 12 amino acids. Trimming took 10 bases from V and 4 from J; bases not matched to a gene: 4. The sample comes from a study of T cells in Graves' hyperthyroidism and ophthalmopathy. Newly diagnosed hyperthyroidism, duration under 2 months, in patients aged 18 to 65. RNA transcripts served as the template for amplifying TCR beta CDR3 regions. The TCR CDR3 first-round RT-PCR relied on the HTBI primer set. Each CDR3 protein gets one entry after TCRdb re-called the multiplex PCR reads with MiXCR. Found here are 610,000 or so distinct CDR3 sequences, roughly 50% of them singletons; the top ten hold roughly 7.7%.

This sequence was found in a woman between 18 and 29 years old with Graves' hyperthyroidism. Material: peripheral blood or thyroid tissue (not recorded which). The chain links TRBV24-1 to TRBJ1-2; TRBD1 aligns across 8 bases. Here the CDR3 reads CATTGVAYGYTF. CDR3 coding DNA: TGTGCCACGACAGGGGTGGCCTATGGCTACACCTTC.